The clone carrying this T cell receptor beta chain was counted once. This sample stems from a study of blood T cell repertoires in COVID-19. At the level of the study: COVID-19 samples from acute and convalescent phases originated in the United States, Italy and Spain.

Germline values: CDR1 SNHLY, CDR2 FYNNEI. The CDR3 totals 10 residues. Trimming removed 5 bases from V and 7 bases from J, with 6 bases in between. Authors' methods: Estimation of nucleated cell counts was performed using reference gene primer amplification. Profiling relied on immunoSEQ multiplex PCR, and the TCRdb table lists in-frame clones only, not all of them. That table supplies the V and J calls and clone size; D and trimming were determined from the DNA. The sample shows around 60,000 clones, approximately 80% of them seen only once. The genes are TRBV2 and TRBJ2-7, with unresolved D. The sample was peripheral blood. The receptor comes from a man aged 45-65 years with COVID-19, enrolled during active disease. CDR3 nucleotides: TGTGCCAGCAGTCTAGGAGAGCAGTACTTC. As protein: CASSLGEQYF.